This passage covers 18 T cell receptor beta chains from one sample sequenced in a study of T-cell memory formation after mild COVID-19. TCRdb independently ran MiXCR on the 5' RACE reads; one entry per CDR3 protein. This sample has roughly 510,000 distinct CDR3 sequences, with roughly 17% found just once. Input material: PBMCs or a T cell subset sorted from them (not recorded which). The receptors stem from an adult woman who had mild COVID-19 (a few samples of this study predate the infection). Cell type and time point are not known.

The chain carries TRBV5-1 and TRBJ2-5, with TRBD1 identical over 10 bases. The junction had 8 bases not matched to a gene; V was cut back by 4 bases and J by 2 bases. The CDR3 consists of 16 residues. Germline assignment: CDR1 SGHRS and CDR2 YFSETQ. The CDR3 loop reads CASSSRLDRGQETQYF. The CDR3 DNA is TGCGCCAGCAGCAGCCGTTTGGACAGGGGGCAAGAGACCCAGTACTTC.

This clonotype was found many times. The chain uses TRBV2 and TRBJ2-7; D not certain. The CDR3 sequence is 12 residues long. The V and J ends lost 7 bases and 2 bases respectively, with 9 bases between them. CDR1 is SNHLY, CDR2 FYNNEI, per germline. The CDR3 nucleotides are TGTGCCAGCAAGGTTAAACCCTACGAGCAGTACTTC. The encoded protein is CASKVKPYEQYF.

This clonotype was recorded a few times. The chain combines TRBV20-1 with TRBJ2-7; D unresolved. This CDR3 region has 13 residues. Trimming removed 0 bases at V and 6 bases at J, with 12 bases between. Looked up from germline, CDR1 is DFQATT and CDR2 is SNEGSKA (reference sequence). CDR3 protein: CSARDHRVGEQYF. The CDR3 DNA is TGCAGTGCTAGAGATCATAGGGTAGGCGAGCAGTACTTC.

This clonotype has only a few counts. V is TRBV30 and J is TRBJ2-7; 7 nucleotides agree with TRBD1. Trimming cost V 3 bases and J 4 bases; bases outside gene matches: 6. Per germline, CDR1 GTSNPN and CDR2 SVGIG (reference sequence). The CDR3 has 13 amino acids. The CDR3 DNA is TGTGCCTGGAGCTTGAACAGGGGTTACGAGCAGTACTTC. Its translation is CAWSLNRGYEQYF. Full variable domain (rest looked up from reference TRBV30 and TRBJ2-7): SQTIHQWPATLVQPVGSPLSLECTVEGTSNPNLYWYRQAAGRGLQLLFYSVGIGQISSEVPQNLSASRPQDRQFILSSKKLLLSDSGFYLCAWSLNRGYEQYFGPGTRLTVT.

The chain links TRBV10-3 to TRBJ2-3; TRBD2 aligns across 7 bases. From germline, CDR1 is ENHRY and CDR2 SYGVKD. The CDR3 has 15 residues. V lost 4 bases and J lost 2; bases outside the gene matches: 6. As DNA, the CDR3 is TGTGCCATCAGTGCCCCCGGGGGGAACACAGATACGCAGTATTTT. Amino acid sequence: CAISAPGGNTDTQYF.

This clonotype was seen a handful of times. The V gene is TRBV9, the J gene TRBJ2-5; D assignment may be TRBD1 or TRBD2 (5 bases each). The CDR3 consists of 16 residues. The germline CDR1 and CDR2 sequences are SGDLS and YYNGEE. The V end was cut by 2 bases, the J end by 5 bases, with 19 bases between. Here the CDR3 DNA reads TGTGCCAGCAGCGTGTACTGGGACGCGCGGAGGGAGACCCAGTACTTC. Its protein is CASSVYWDARRETQYF.

This sequence joins TRBV6-2 or TRBV6-3 and TRBJ2-3, with unresolved D. The CDR3 spans 13 residues. Trimming took 7 bases from V and 3 from J, leaving 11 bases between them. CDR1 and CDR2 from the germline V gene are MNHEY and SVGEGT. CDR3 DNA sequence: TGTGCCAGCACTGACAAGTGGACAGATACGCAGTATTTT. This codes for CASTDKWTDTQYF.

There are a few counts of this clonotype. The rearrangement joins TRBV11-2 to TRBJ2-1, with 10 nucleotides matching TRBD1. J lost 8 bases, V lost 5 bases, and 9 bases had no gene match. Germline CDR1 and CDR2: SGHAT and FQNNGV. The CDR3 totals 15 residues. The CDR3 loop is CASSPLPGQGHEQFF. The CDR3 nucleotides read TGTGCCAGCAGCCCCCTCCCGGGACAGGGGCATGAGCAGTTCTTC.

This clonotype has only a few counts. CDR3 coding DNA: TGTGCCATCAGTGACCCAGGGACAGGGGCCTACGAGCAGTACTTC. Protein sequence: CAISDPGTGAYEQYF. This rearrangement joins TRBV10-3 to TRBJ2-7; 10 bases match TRBD1. The V and J ends lost 3 bases and 2 bases, in that order; junction bases with no gene match: 4. The CDR3 is made up of 15 amino acids. The germline V gene has CDR1 ENHRY and CDR2 SYGVKD.

The rearrangement joins TRBV20-1 to TRBJ1-2; perhaps TRBD1 as D (6 bases). This CDR3 has 17 amino acids. Trimming left V 4 bases short and J 4 bases short, with 25 bases between. CDR1 and CDR2 (germline): DFQATT, SNEGSKA (reference sequence). CDR3 nucleotide sequence: TGCAGTGCTATAAGGGGGGCAGGATTCGGGAAAAGCTATGGCTACACCTTC. It codes for CSAIRGAGFGKSYGYTF.

The V gene is TRBV6-1, the J gene TRBJ2-7; D gene uncertain. The CDR3 is 15 amino acids. V lost 6 bases and J 2 bases, leaving 17 bases between the germline ends. The V gene's germline CDR1 is MNHNS and CDR2 SASEGT. The CDR3 nucleotides read TGTGCCAGCAGCCATCGGGCGGAATGGGCCTACGAGCAGTACTTC. Translation gives CASSHRAEWAYEQYF.

This clonotype has ten or more counts. The rearrangement joins TRBV5-6 to TRBJ1-4, with a weak D call TRBD1 (6 bases). The V and J ends lost 6 bases and 4 bases respectively, with 16 bases between them. Germline loops: CDR1 SGHDT, CDR2 YYEEEE. CDR3 length: 15 residues. CDR3 region: CASTRGGGLNEKLFF. The DNA for the CDR3 is TGTGCCAGCACCCGAGGGGGAGGACTTAATGAAAAACTGTTTTTT.

The sample holds a few counts of this clonotype. V is TRBV4-1 and J is TRBJ2-7, with TRBD1 identical over 9 bases. CDR3 size: 17 residues. Losses at the gene ends were 1 base for V and 5 bases for J; bases not matched to a gene: 12. Germline loops: CDR1 MGHRA, CDR2 YSYEKL. The CDR3 coding sequence is TGCGCCAGCAGCCAAGGACCGGGACAGGGCCTCTTGGACGAGCAGTACTTC. Its protein is CASSQGPGQGLLDEQYF.

This clonotype has just one count. In DNA, the CDR3 is TGTGCCAGCAGCCTTGTTAACCTGATGACAGTAAGCTCCTACGAGCAGTACTTC. This translates into CASSLVNLMTVSSYEQYF. The rearrangement links TRBV11-3 to TRBJ2-7, with a possible D match to TRBD1 (5 bases). Trimming shortened V by 5 bases and J by 0 bases, and 23 bases separated the two germline ends. Germline CDR1 and CDR2: SGHNT and YENEEA. The CDR3 has 18 amino acids.

The chain couples TRBV4-1 to TRBJ2-2, with D possibly being TRBD2 (5 bases). CDR1 is MGHRA, CDR2 YSYEKL, per germline. The ends were cut back, 1 base at V and 5 bases at J, with 11 bases in the middle. The CDR3 sequence is 15 residues long. Here the CDR3 DNA reads TGCGCCAGCAGCCAAGTAGTAGCGCGAACCGGGGAGCTGTTTTTT. It translates to CASSQVVARTGELFF.

This clonotype was seen just once. CDR3 sequence (DNA): TGTGCCAGCAGCTTAAGACAGGTCCTGGATGGCTACACCTTC. This codes for CASSLRQVLDGYTF. The V gene is TRBV7-2, the J gene TRBJ1-2; TRBD1 is a possible D gene (6 bases). Germline V gives CDR1 SGHTA, CDR2 FQGNSA. The CDR3 has 14 residues. With 2 bases removed from V and 6 bases from J, the gap between germline ends came to 13 bases. The variable domain in full, with the rest retrieved from reference TRBV7-2 and TRBJ1-2, is GAGVSQSPSNKVTEKGKDVELRCDPISGHTALYWYRQSLGQGLEFLIYFQGNSAPDKSGLPSDRFSAERTGGSVSTLTIQRTQQEDSAVYLCASSLRQVLDGYTFGSGTRLTVV.

This clonotype has a handful of counts. The rearrangement links TRBV5-1 to TRBJ1-1, with TRBD1 matching over 9 bases. The CDR3 has 14 amino acids. CDR1 and CDR2 (germline): SGHRS, YFSETQ. Trimming at V came to 4 bases and at J to 7 bases, leaving 8 bases not matched to a gene. This CDR3 is CASSPRDRDGEAFF. DNA for the CDR3: TGCGCCAGCAGCCCGAGGGACAGGGACGGTGAAGCTTTCTTT.

This chain uses TRBV12-3 or TRBV12-4 with TRBJ1-5, with D possibly matching TRBD1 (6 bases). V lost 3 bases, J lost 8 bases, and 14 bases lay in between. The CDR3 is made up of 14 amino acids. The chain's CDR3 is CASSLGGGVEPQHF. CDR3 coding DNA: TGTGCCAGCAGTTTGGGGGGCGGCGTAGAGCCCCAGCATTTT.